The entry that follows covers one T cell receptor (beta chain) sequence. The antigen it binds to is not known. Base qualities are not at hand, and no much larger clone is one base apart. The library was produced with RT-PCR. The sequencer listed for this sample is Illumina HiSeq 2500. TCRdb passed the public sequencing reads through fastp at Q25 and MiXCR, retaining productive beta sequences. Each CDR3 protein gets just one entry, which takes the most common genes and DNA from the rows behind it. This sample gives about 780,000 distinct CDR3 sequences in total; about 18% of them show up just once. The ten largest account for approximately 11% of the sample. The data belong to a study of response to subunit inactivated influenza vaccine (dated 2018 in TCRdb). Study-wide context: Deep quantitative profiling of the T cell receptor repertoire was used in the study to follow responses to a trivalent subunit inactivated influenza vaccine. The paper's findings and limits, for the study overall: According to the authors, only a limited number of new T cells may be recruited by each seasonal influenza vaccination.

The trim is 2 bases for V and 3 bases for J, with a gap of 16 bases between the germline ends. The CDR3 has 16 amino acids, counting the end cysteine and phenylalanine. Only the CDR3 part of the read is kept: 48 bases, read in frame from the first base. The germline V gene yields MNHEY for CDR1 and SVGEGT for CDR2. The sequences come from PBMCs from blood, collected 4 to 6 days after vaccination. The clonotype was recovered from a man in his forties or fifties who received an inactivated influenza vaccine. Donor details come from another sample of the same person, matched by shared clones. The rearrangement joined TRBV6-2 or TRBV6-3 to TRBJ1-1, and TRBD1 may be the D gene, going by 6 matching bases. The DNA sequence reads TGTGCCAGCAGTTACCAGGGCGGGGGGGCCGACACTGAAGCTTTCTTT. Translation gives CASSYQGGGADTEAFF.